Shown below are 9 T cell receptor beta chains from a single sample sequenced in a study of T cell responses to AZD1222 COVID-19 vaccine (dated by TCRdb to the early 2020s). Libraries were prepared through the immunoSEQ multiplex PCR assay. Entries here come from immuneACCESS through TCRdb and include only in-frame sequences with V and J called. Some clones fail to appear in such tables; in the studies checked, an unresolved V gene covers under half of the shortfall, and the cause of the remainder is unknown. The sample data list approximately 140,000 clones, and approximately 88% of these were observed just once. Together, the top ten hold approximately 16% of the sample. The time point label for this specimen denotes: baseline before first vaccination. The sample was peripheral blood, taken on day 0 of AZD1222 vaccination. The receptors were sampled from an adult in good health.

The chain has TRBV7-2 and TRBJ1-6; D is undetermined. This CDR3 is 16 amino acids long. V shed 3 bases and J shed 0 bases, with 9 bases lying between them. Per the germline V gene, CDR1 is SGHTA and CDR2 is FQGNSA. The CDR3 coding sequence is TGTGCCAGCAGCTTGACCGTGAGCTCCTATAATTCACCCCTCCACTTT. Translating it yields CASSLTVSSYNSPLHF. The full variable domain, with the rest looked up from reference TRBV7-2 and TRBJ1-6, is GAGVSQSPSNKVTEKGKDVELRCDPISGHTALYWYRQSLGQGLEFLIYFQGNSAPDKSGLPSDRFSAERTGGSVSTLTIQRTQQEDSAVYLCASSLTVSSYNSPLHFGNGTRLTVT.

The V gene is TRBV6-5, the J gene TRBJ1-1; 9 bases agree with TRBD1. Germline V CDR1 and CDR2: MNHEY, SVGAGI. This CDR3 region has 15 residues. The V gene end was trimmed by 5 bases and the J gene end by 3 bases; junction bases not matched to a gene: 7. This CDR3 reads CASSLTTGGDTEAFF. For the CDR3, the DNA is TGTGCCAGCAGTCTTACTACAGGGGGCGACACTGAAGCTTTCTTT.

In this sample, this clone turned up once. The chain employs TRBV3-1 (or the pseudogene TRBV3-2) and TRBJ2-1, with a tentative D call TRBD2 (7 bases). Trimming took 3 bases from V and 4 from J, leaving 16 bases between them. CDR3 size: 16 residues. Germline CDR1 LGHDT, CDR2 YNNKEL (reference sequence). This CDR3 is CASSHLRGGSYNEQFF. The CDR3 DNA follows: TGTGCCAGCAGCCATTTAAGGGGGGGGTCGTACAATGAGCAGTTCTTC.

The J gene is TRBJ2-3, the V gene TRBV7-2; tentatively, D is TRBD2 (6 bases). V lost 2 bases and J lost 3, with 9 bases in between. The CDR3 is made up of 14 amino acids. The germline gives CDR1 SGHTA, CDR2 FQGNSA. CDR3 sequence reads: CASSLPGETDTQYF. CDR3 coding DNA: TGTGCCAGCAGCTTACCGGGGGAGACAGATACGCAGTATTTT.

This rearrangement joins TRBV13 to TRBJ2-5, with D possibly being TRBD2 (6 bases). The ends were cut back, 2 bases at V and 1 base at J, with 11 bases in the middle. Germline V lookup: CDR1 PRHDT, CDR2 FYEKMQ (reference sequence). The CDR3 is 15 amino acids. This CDR3 is CASSLFMGGQETQYF. Written as DNA, the CDR3 is TGTGCCAGCAGCTTATTCATGGGGGGCCAAGAGACCCAGTACTTC.

This chain uses TRBV6-5 with TRBJ2-5; the D gene is possibly TRBD2 (6 bases). The length of the CDR3 is 14 residues. V lost 6 bases and J lost 4, with 15 bases in between. The germline CDR1 and CDR2 sequences are MNHEY and SVGAGI. CDR3 amino acids: CASSPRRVGETQYF. The CDR3 DNA is TGTGCCAGCAGCCCACGGAGGGTAGGAGAGACCCAGTACTTC.

The chain combines TRBV4-1 with TRBJ2-7, with D possibly TRBD1 on 7 matching bases. The CDR3 covers 16 residues. CDR1 and CDR2 (germline): MGHRA, YSYEKL. The V gene lost 1 base and the J gene lost 3 bases, with 16 bases spanning the gap. The CDR3 DNA sequence: TGCGCCAGCAGCCAAGTATCGGGCCAGGGGGGCTACGAGCAGTACTTC. Its protein product is CASSQVSGQGGYEQYF.

This chain connects TRBV7-2 to TRBJ2-3; D not certain. The CDR3 runs 19 residues. The V end was cut by 2 bases, the J end by 4 bases, with 25 bases between. CDR1 and CDR2 (germline): SGHTA, FQGNSA. CDR3 sequence: CASSLRLMRIGSRADTQYF. CDR3 coding DNA: TGTGCCAGCAGCTTACGACTCATGAGGATAGGCAGTCGAGCAGATACGCAGTATTTT.

The chain uses TRBV5-1 and TRBJ1-1, with D perhaps TRBD1 (6 bases). Germline loops: CDR1 SGHRS, CDR2 YFSETQ. The length of the CDR3 is 17 residues. The germline V and J ends were trimmed by 0 bases and 0 bases, with 15 bases remaining between them. CDR3 nucleotide sequence: TGCGCCAGCAGCTTGGGAGGGACATTCTTGATGAACACTGAAGCTTTCTTT. It yields the protein CASSLGGTFLMNTEAFF.